What follows are 29 T cell receptor beta chains derived from one specimen sequenced in a study of cytomegalovirus exposure and HLA in healthy donors. PCR involved 60 Vbeta and 13 Jbeta primers. Here immunoSEQ multiplex PCR was the method, and the copy in TCRdb shows in-frame clones only, minus some. The sample has roughly 100,000 clones, about 81% seen once. Sequencing used PBMCs. The receptors derive from a male donor in good health and CMV-seropositive.

V usage is TRBV7-2 and J usage is TRBJ1-1, with 7 positions matching TRBD1. CDR3 length: 12 residues. V shed 9 bases and J 6 bases; nucleotides not matched to a gene: 7. Germline V gene lookup returns CDR1 SGHTA and CDR2 FQGNSA. The CDR3 loop is CASGQAKPEAFF. In nucleotides, the CDR3 is TGTGCCAGTGGACAGGCTAAGCCTGAAGCTTTCTTT.

The rearrangement links TRBV5-1 to TRBJ2-5; 13 bases match TRBD2. The CDR3 length is 16 residues. Per the germline V gene, CDR1 is SGHRS and CDR2 is YFSETQ. The V segment lost 4 bases and the J segment 3 bases; nucleotides outside the gene matches: 6. DNA of the CDR3: TGCGCCAGCAGCCCTACAACTAGCGGGGGGGAAGAGACCCAGTACTTC. Its translation: CASSPTTSGGEETQYF.

The V and J genes are TRBV5-4 and TRBJ2-1; 7 bases align to TRBD1. The CDR3 length is 15 residues. V shed 1 base and J 5 bases; nucleotides not matched to a gene: 6. Germline V CDR1 and CDR2: SGHNT, YYREEE (reference sequence). CDR3 in DNA: TGTGCCAGCAGCTTGCGGCAGGGGGTGAACAATGAGCAGTTCTTC. Its translation is CASSLRQGVNNEQFF.

The rearrangement joins TRBV19 to TRBJ2-4; 14 bases agree with TRBD2. Germline V lookup: CDR1 LNHDA, CDR2 SQIVND (reference sequence). This CDR3 is built from 15 residues. V shed 5 bases, J shed 8 bases, and the junction held 5 bases outside the gene matches. CDR3 nucleotides: TGTGCCAGTAGTGAAGGACTAGCGGGAGGCGACATTCAGTACTTC. Translated: CASSEGLAGGDIQYF.

The genes are TRBV7-9 and TRBJ1-1, with 7 bases identical to TRBD1. The germline CDR1 and CDR2 sequences are SEHNR and FQNEAQ (reference sequence). Trimming removed 5 bases from V and 1 base from J; junction bases left unmatched: 13. This CDR3 is 17 amino acids long. The CDR3 coding sequence is TGTGCCAGCAGCGTCGGGACAGCGTCTTTGGGGAACACTGAAGCTTTCTTT. This sequence encodes CASSVGTASLGNTEAFF.

The chain recombines TRBV6-1 with TRBJ1-1; TRBD1 agrees at 8 bases. Losses at the gene ends were 5 bases for V and 3 bases for J; bases not matched to a gene: 8. The CDR3 runs 15 residues. Germline assignment: CDR1 MNHNS and CDR2 SASEGT. The CDR3 bases are TGTGCCAGCAGTACACAGGGGGTCACGTACACTGAAGCTTTCTTT. It encodes CASSTQGVTYTEAFF.

This chain joins TRBV7-9 and TRBJ2-7, with a possible D match to TRBD1 (6 bases). This CDR3 spans 16 amino acids. V shed 3 bases and J shed 0 bases, with 15 bases lying between them. The germline gives CDR1 SEHNR, CDR2 FQNEAQ (reference sequence). This CDR3 is CASSFSSLGASYEQYF. CDR3 in DNA: TGTGCCAGCAGCTTTTCTTCTCTGGGGGCCTCCTACGAGCAGTACTTC.

The chain has TRBV28 and TRBJ1-6; 9 bases are shared with TRBD1. This CDR3 spans 16 amino acids. V dropped 5 bases and J dropped 10; count of bases not matched to a gene: 12. CDR1 and CDR2 (germline): MDHEN, SYDVKM. Written as DNA, the CDR3 is TGTGCCAGCAGTGGGGGGACAGGGCAGGTTGGCTCACCCCTCCACTTT. It encodes CASSGGTGQVGSPLHF.

This clone was counted only a few times. The CDR3 nucleotides are TGCAGCGTTGAGGCCAGGGGGTTAAGGAATGAGCAGTTCTTC. Translation gives CSVEARGLRNEQFF. This chain links TRBV29-1 with TRBJ2-1; 7 bases are a match to TRBD1. From germline, CDR1 is SQVTM and CDR2 ANQGSEA. V was clipped by 3 bases and J by 7 bases; unmatched bases: 9. CDR3 length: 14 amino acids.

This clone appeared once. This chain links TRBV29-1 with TRBJ1-1, with D maybe TRBD1 (6 bases). Germline CDR1 SQVTM, CDR2 ANQGSEA. The CDR3 extends over 13 amino acids. The V gene lost 3 bases and the J gene lost 0 bases, with 8 bases spanning the gap. CDR3 protein: CSVETGLNTEAFF. CDR3 in DNA: TGCAGCGTTGAGACAGGCCTGAACACTGAAGCTTTCTTT. Complete variable domain (other parts from reference TRBV29-1 and TRBJ1-1): SAVISQKPSRDICQRGTSLTIQCQVDSQVTMMFWYRQQPGQSLTLIATANQGSEATYESGFVIDKFPISRPNLTFSTLTVSNMSPEDSSIYLCSVETGLNTEAFFGQGTRLTVV.

CDR3: CATSGVPGEKLFF. CDR3 nucleotide sequence: TGTGCCACCTCGGGGGTCCCGGGGGAAAAACTGTTTTTT. This rearrangement joins TRBV25-1 to TRBJ1-4; D is perhaps TRBD1 (5 bases). The V gene lost 10 bases and the J gene lost 8 bases, with 17 bases spanning the gap. This CDR3 has 13 residues. The germline V gene has CDR1 MGHDK and CDR2 SYGVNS.

CDR3 loop: CASSQGATEAFF. The CDR3 DNA sequence: TGTGCCAGTAGTCAGGGTGCCACTGAAGCTTTCTTT. The chain uses TRBV19 and TRBJ1-1; maybe TRBD1 (5 bases). V was shortened by 5 bases and J by 4 bases, with 8 bases between the two germline ends. The germline CDR1 and CDR2 sequences are LNHDA and SQIVND (reference sequence). The CDR3 loop spans 12 amino acids. The full variable domain, rest sourced from reference TRBV19 and TRBJ1-1, is DGGITQSPKYLFRKEGQNVTLSCEQNLNHDAMYWYRQDPGQGLRLIYYSQIVNDFQKGDIAEGYSVSREKKESFPLTVTSAQKNPTAFYLCASSQGATEAFFGQGTRLTVV.

V is TRBV6-5 and J is TRBJ2-7, with 7 bases identical to TRBD2. The CDR3 is 14 amino acids. Unmatched junction bases numbered 4, after V lost 0 bases and J lost 5 bases. CDR1 is MNHEY and CDR2 is SVGAGI in the germline V gene. CDR3 DNA sequence: TGTGCCAGCAGTTACTCGACTGGGAGGGACGAGCAGTACTTC. Amino acid sequence: CASSYSTGRDEQYF.

This sequence joins TRBV15 and TRBJ2-5; weak D call: TRBD1 (6 bases). Germline-derived CDR1 and CDR2 are LNHNV and YYDKDF (reference sequence). Trimming took off 2 bases at V and 5 bases at J, with 15 bases between the two ends. CDR3 length: 15 residues. This CDR3 reads CATSRPPGVRETQYF. The CDR3 bases are TGTGCCACCAGCAGACCCCCAGGGGTTCGGGAGACCCAGTACTTC. The variable domain in full, completed from reference TRBV15 and TRBJ2-5, reads DAMVIQNPRYQVTQFGKPVTLSCSQTLNHNVMYWYQQKSSQAPKLLFHYYDKDFNNEADTPDNFQSRRPNTSFCFLDIRSPGLGDTAMYLCATSRPPGVRETQYFGPGTRLLVL.

V gene TRBV27 combines with J gene TRBJ2-6; D may be TRBD2 (7 bases). Per the germline V gene, CDR1 is MNHEY and CDR2 is SMNVEV (reference sequence). There are 18 residues in the CDR3. V was trimmed by 2 bases and J by 0 bases, leaving 14 bases between them. In DNA, the CDR3 is TGTGCCAGCAGTTTACGGGGGGCAGTTCTCTCTGGGGCCAACGTCCTGACTTTC. It specifies CASSLRGAVLSGANVLTF.

This clone was counted a single time. CDR3 DNA sequence: TGTGCCAGCAGGAATGAGGCTCTCGGGAACACTGAAGCTTTCTTT. This translates into CASRNEALGNTEAFF. V gene TRBV2 combines with J gene TRBJ1-1; D call uncertain. CDR1 is SNHLY, CDR2 FYNNEI, per germline. V was clipped by 6 bases and J by 1 base, with 15 bases between them. This CDR3 spans 15 amino acids.

CDR3 sequence reads: CASSFSGSDTGELFF. The CDR3 nucleotides read TGTGCCAGCAGCTTCAGCGGGAGCGACACCGGGGAGCTGTTTTTT. The chain recombines TRBV5-4 with TRBJ2-2, with 8 positions matching TRBD2. With 2 bases clipped from V and 3 bases from J, the junction kept 3 bases outside the gene matches. CDR1 SGHNT and CDR2 YYREEE come from the germline V gene (reference sequence). The CDR3 consists of 15 residues.

The J gene is TRBJ2-3, the V gene TRBV6-5; D is perhaps TRBD2 (6 bases). V lost 2 bases and J lost 0, with 12 bases in between. Germline V CDR1 and CDR2: MNHEY, SVGAGI. The CDR3 consists of 16 residues. CDR3 protein: CASSYVAGTSTDTQYF. The CDR3 nucleotides read TGTGCCAGCAGTTACGTGGCGGGAACTAGCACAGATACGCAGTATTTT.

The chain carries TRBV28 and TRBJ2-7; D uncertain. This CDR3 region has 11 residues. Germline-derived CDR1 and CDR2 are MDHEN and SYDVKM. V was clipped by 7 bases and J by 5 bases, with 9 bases between them. Here the CDR3 reads CASIRSDEQYF. The CDR3 DNA reads as TGTGCCAGCATTCGCAGCGACGAGCAGTACTTC. Full variable domain (missing parts from reference TRBV28 and TRBJ2-7): DVKVTQSSRYLVKRTGEKVFLECVQDMDHENMFWYRQDPGLGLRLIYFSYDVKMKEKGDIPEGYSVSREKKERFSLILESASTNQTSMYLCASIRSDEQYFGPGTRLTVT.

The genes are TRBV15 and TRBJ1-4; 11 bases are shared with TRBD1. Trimming took 3 bases from V and 5 from J; bases not matched to a gene: 2. The CDR3 has 15 amino acids. Germline loops: CDR1 LNHNV, CDR2 YYDKDF (reference sequence). In nucleotides, the CDR3 is TGTGCCACCAGCAGGGGGACAGGGGGGAATGAAAAACTGTTTTTT. Protein sequence: CATSRGTGGNEKLFF.

This rearrangement joins TRBV5-6 to TRBJ2-7, with D tentatively TRBD2 (5 bases). Germline V lookup: CDR1 SGHDT, CDR2 YYEEEE. The CDR3 spans 14 residues. Trimming stripped 2 bases from V and 0 bases from J, with 9 bases between. This CDR3 reads CASSFDDYSYEQYF. In DNA form, the CDR3 reads TGTGCCAGCAGCTTCGACGACTACTCCTACGAGCAGTACTTC.

V gene TRBV27 combines with J gene TRBJ2-5; TRBD1 is a possible D gene (6 bases). The CDR3 has 14 amino acids. With 2 bases removed from V and 1 base from J, the gap between germline ends came to 8 bases. Germline V CDR1 and CDR2: MNHEY, SMNVEV (reference sequence). The CDR3 sequence: CASSLVDSQETQYF. The CDR3 nucleotides read TGTGCCAGCAGTTTAGTGGACAGCCAAGAGACCCAGTACTTC.

This chain uses TRBV30 with TRBJ2-7; the match to TRBD1 covers 9 bases. The CDR3 is 15 residues long. The V gene's germline CDR1 is GTSNPN and CDR2 SVGIG (reference sequence). V shed 1 base and J 4 bases; nucleotides not matched to a gene: 8. DNA for the CDR3: TGTGCCTGGAGTGACCCCGGGACAGGGAGGTACGAGCAGTACTTC. Translating it yields CAWSDPGTGRYEQYF. Complete variable domain (other parts from reference TRBV30 and TRBJ2-7): SQTIHQWPATLVQPVGSPLSLECTVEGTSNPNLYWYRQAAGRGLQLLFYSVGIGQISSEVPQNLSASRPQDRQFILSSKKLLLSDSGFYLCAWSDPGTGRYEQYFGPGTRLTVT.

The chain uses TRBV7-2 and TRBJ2-5, with D perhaps matching TRBD2 (5 bases). The CDR3 runs 15 residues. The V gene's germline CDR1 is SGHTA and CDR2 FQGNSA. V was pared by 2 bases and J by 5 bases, with 15 bases between. Here the CDR3 reads CASSLLGLSGETQYF. DNA for the CDR3: TGTGCCAGCAGCTTATTGGGCCTATCGGGGGAGACCCAGTACTTC.

The CDR3 protein is CSVEDLAVYTF. As DNA, the CDR3 is TGCAGCGTTGAAGATCTGGCAGTCTACACCTTC. The chain couples TRBV29-1 to TRBJ1-2; D gene unclear. The CDR3 consists of 11 residues. Germline CDR1 reads SQVTM; CDR2 reads ANQGSEA. Trimming cost V 0 bases and J 10 bases, with 9 bases left between them.

This chain joins TRBV4-3 and TRBJ2-7, with no clear D. The CDR3 contains 14 residues. Between the trimmed V and J ends, which lost 0 bases and 6 bases, there was a span of 12 bases. CDR1 and CDR2 (germline): LGHNA, YSLEER. The CDR3 DNA sequence: TGCGCCAGCAGCCAAGAGACTGGTTTGGGCGAGCAGTACTTC. Amino acids: CASSQETGLGEQYF.

The J gene is TRBJ1-3, the V gene TRBV29-1, with 8 positions matching TRBD1. The V gene end was trimmed by 4 bases and the J gene end by 2 bases; junction bases not matched to a gene: 4. The CDR3 sequence is 14 residues long. Germline-derived CDR1 and CDR2 are SQVTM and ANQGSEA. Written as DNA, the CDR3 is TGCAGCGTTGGACAGGGGACCGCTGGAAACACCATATATTTT. Protein sequence: CSVGQGTAGNTIYF.

This chain connects TRBV7-9 to TRBJ2-3; D perhaps matches TRBD1 (6 bases). CDR1 and CDR2 (germline): SEHNR, FQNEAQ (reference sequence). The CDR3 runs to 15 residues. With 0 bases removed from V and 5 bases from J, the gap between germline ends came to 12 bases. CDR3 nucleotides: TGTGCCAGCAGCTTAGCTGTCACAGGGCGAGATACGCAGTATTTT. This gives the protein CASSLAVTGRDTQYF.

This chain joins TRBV27 and TRBJ2-2, with 7 positions matching TRBD1. CDR1 and CDR2 from the germline V gene are MNHEY and SMNVEV (reference sequence). The CDR3 runs 16 residues. The V gene end was trimmed by 2 bases and the J gene end by 7 bases; junction bases not matched to a gene: 10. The CDR3 bases are TGTGCCAGCAGTTTAATTTCTGTAGGGGGCATCGGGGAGCTGTTTTTT. This encodes CASSLISVGGIGELFF.